A single sample is the source of the 7 T cell receptor beta chains below, sequenced in a study of OX40 agonist ivuxolimab in advanced cancers. Data came from immunoSEQ multiplex PCR; TCRdb stores just in-frame clones and leaves some out. The repertoire consists of around 33,000 clones, with around four fifths occurring once and the leading ten covering around 12%. The sample here was CD4+ or CD8+ T cells sorted from blood, taken in a trial of the OX40 agonist ivuxolimab. The receptors were gathered from an adult with an advanced solid tumor such as melanoma, head and neck, liver or kidney cancer.

V usage is TRBV7-9 and J usage is TRBJ2-5; 7 bases are a match to TRBD2. The CDR3 is made up of 16 amino acids. Per germline, CDR1 SEHNR and CDR2 FQNEAQ (reference sequence). The V and J ends lost 5 bases and 3 bases, in that order; junction bases with no gene match: 12. Written as DNA, the CDR3 is TGTGCCAGCAGCCCTCTCCAAGGACTAGAAGAAGAGACCCAGTACTTC. Translation: CASSPLQGLEEETQYF. The variable domain in full, with the rest retrieved from reference TRBV7-9 and TRBJ2-5, is DTGVSQNPRHKITKRGQNVTFRCDPISEHNRLYWYRQTLGQGPEFLTYFQNEAQLEKSRLLSDRFSAERPKGSFSTLEIQRTEQGDSAMYLCASSPLQGLEEETQYFGPGTRLLVL.

The chain combines TRBV5-1 with TRBJ2-3; perhaps TRBD1 as D (6 bases). V lost 4 bases and J 0 bases, leaving 12 bases between the germline ends. Germline V gene lookup returns CDR1 SGHRS and CDR2 YFSETQ. CDR3 size: 15 residues. DNA for the CDR3: TGCGCCAGCAGCCCCCTCACAGGGAGCACAGATACGCAGTATTTT. Protein: CASSPLTGSTDTQYF.

The chain employs TRBV19 and TRBJ2-1; 9 nucleotides agree with TRBD2. CDR3 size: 14 residues. The germline V gene encodes CDR1 LNHDA and CDR2 SQIVND (reference sequence). V was pared by 5 bases and J by 10 bases, with 9 bases of the junction left unmatched. The CDR3 nucleotides read TGTGCCAGTAGTGGGGTTGGCGGGGGGGCCGAGCAGTTCTTC. Encoded protein: CASSGVGGGAEQFF.

The chain combines TRBV19 with TRBJ2-7; 9 bases fit TRBD1. This CDR3 has 14 residues. Unmatched junction bases numbered 3, after V lost 6 bases and J lost 0 bases. The germline gives CDR1 LNHDA, CDR2 SQIVND (reference sequence). This chain's CDR3 is CASSLQGASYEQYF. DNA for the CDR3: TGTGCCAGTAGCCTACAGGGGGCCTCCTACGAGCAGTACTTC.

V is TRBV9 and J is TRBJ2-1; 9 nucleotides align to TRBD1. The CDR3 runs to 15 residues. Germline CDR1 and CDR2: SGDLS and YYNGEE. The junction had 4 bases not matched to a gene; V was cut back by 4 bases and J by 2 bases. CDR3 region: CASSPGQGPYNEQFF. CDR3 DNA sequence: TGTGCCAGCAGCCCGGGACAGGGCCCCTACAATGAGCAGTTCTTC.

On this clone: Its ends do not fully match the called genes, so a read error is possible. This sequence joins TRBV4-1 and TRBJ1-2, with D unresolved. The CDR3 is made up of 15 amino acids. Germline loops: CDR1 MGHRA, CDR2 YSYEKL. The CDR3 loop reads CASSQEGGLNYGHTF. CDR3 nucleotides: TGCGCCAGCAGCCAAGAGGGCGGGTTAAACTATGGCCACACCTTC.

The chain employs TRBV6-1 and TRBJ2-1; D gene ambiguous. In germline, CDR1 is MNHNS, CDR2 SASEGT. The CDR3 consists of 15 residues. V lost 2 bases and J lost 2, with 10 bases in between. In DNA form, the CDR3 reads TGTGCCAGCAGTGAATTTGGGGATCCCTACAATGAGCAGTTCTTC. Protein: CASSEFGDPYNEQFF.